Detailed here is one TCR beta chain. TCRdb's copy holds only in-frame clones and misses some; the assay was immunoSEQ multiplex PCR. The table has fewer than 70,000 clones, approximately 80% seen once. The CDR3 has 16 amino acids. V was cut by 1 base and J by 7 bases, with 21 bases left in between. Per the germline V gene, CDR1 is SGHRS and CDR2 is YFSETQ. These data originate in a study of OX40 agonist ivuxolimab in advanced cancers. The chain links TRBV5-1 to TRBJ2-7, with D unresolved. The receptor was derived from an adult with an advanced solid tumor such as melanoma, head and neck, liver or kidney cancer. Sequences were derived from CD4+ or CD8+ T cells sorted from blood, sampled in a trial of the OX40 agonist ivuxolimab. DNA for the CDR3: TGCGCCAGCAGCTTGAGATTTAGGGCAGAGAAAGATGAGCAGTACTTC. It yields the protein CASSLRFRAEKDEQYF.